The 30 T cell receptor beta chains reported below all come from one sample, sequenced in a study of blood T cell repertoires in COVID-19. Generated by immunoSEQ multiplex PCR, the TCRdb table keeps only in-frame clones and is missing some. The profile shows around 280,000 clones, approximately 84% of them singletons. The sample comprised peripheral blood. Receptors originate from a woman in her 30s who had recovered from COVID-19.

The chain employs TRBV7-2 and TRBJ1-6; 7 bases are shared with TRBD1. This CDR3 is built from 16 residues. Germline assignment: CDR1 SGHTA and CDR2 FQGNSA. The V gene end was trimmed by 1 base and the J gene end by 9 bases; junction bases not matched to a gene: 9. The CDR3 spells CASSLDRGKGSSPLHF. In DNA, the CDR3 is TGTGCCAGCAGCTTAGACAGGGGTAAGGGTAGTTCACCCCTCCACTTT.

The V gene is TRBV7-8, the J gene TRBJ2-3; 8 bases line up with TRBD2. Germline V gene data show CDR1 as SGHVS and CDR2 as FQNEAQ. V shed 5 bases, J shed 2 bases, and the junction held 9 bases outside the gene matches. The CDR3 extends over 16 amino acids. The CDR3 sequence: CASSLSAGGYTDTQYF. The CDR3 nucleotides read TGTGCCAGCAGCCTCTCTGCGGGAGGATACACAGATACGCAGTATTTT.

V is TRBV21-1 and J is TRBJ2-1; the table gives TRBD1 as D, unverified against the DNA. TRBV21-1 is annotated as a pseudogene. The CDR3 is made up of 12 amino acids. CDR3 coding DNA: TGTGCCAGCAGCCGAGAGGGGGAGGAGCAGTTCTTC. It translates to CASSREGEEQFF.

The V and J genes are TRBV11-2 and TRBJ1-2; perhaps TRBD1 as D (6 bases). V was trimmed by 2 bases and J by 2 bases, leaving 15 bases between them. CDR3 length equals 16 residues. Germline V gene lookup returns CDR1 SGHAT and CDR2 FQNNGV. CDR3 region: CASSLLGATKNYGYTF. CDR3 DNA sequence: TGTGCCAGCAGCTTATTGGGGGCAACAAAGAACTATGGCTACACCTTC.

In this sample, this clone turned up once. This same CDR3 is encoded by further DNA sequences in the sample. V usage is TRBV28 and J usage is TRBJ1-4, with no clear D. V was pared by 3 bases and J by 4 bases, with 9 bases between. The CDR3 runs to 14 residues. The V gene's germline CDR1 is MDHEN and CDR2 SYDVKM. The CDR3 nucleotides are TGTGCCAGCAGTTTGGTACAGTATAATGAAAAACTGTTTTTT. Translation: CASSLVQYNEKLFF.

The chain has TRBV27 and TRBJ2-1; TRBD2 aligns across 9 bases. CDR1 MNHEY and CDR2 SMNVEV come from the germline V gene (reference sequence). The CDR3 has 16 residues. Trimming at V came to 5 bases and at J to 10 bases, leaving 15 bases not matched to a gene. The CDR3 sequence is CASSLPAAGGGKEQFF. CDR3 in DNA: TGTGCCAGCAGTCTCCCCGCAGCGGGGGGAGGGAAGGAGCAGTTCTTC.

The genes are TRBV3-1 (or the pseudogene TRBV3-2) and TRBJ2-7; possibly TRBD1 for D (7 bases). The CDR3 spans 14 residues. V was clipped by 3 bases and J by 0 bases, with 9 bases between them. The germline CDR1 and CDR2 sequences are LGHDT and YNNKEL (reference sequence). DNA of the CDR3: TGTGCCAGCAGCCACAGGGGGGACTCCTACGAGCAGTACTTC. The encoded protein is CASSHRGDSYEQYF.

V usage is TRBV5-5 and J usage is TRBJ2-3, with a possible D match to TRBD2 (7 bases). CDR3 size: 16 residues. The V and J ends lost 1 base and 1 base respectively, with 13 bases between them. Germline V CDR1 and CDR2: SGHKS, YYEKEE (reference sequence). The CDR3 reads CASSLWRGLRTDTQYF. Written as DNA, the CDR3 is TGTGCCAGCAGCTTGTGGCGGGGGCTACGCACAGATACGCAGTATTTT.

The chain carries TRBV21-1 and TRBJ2-6; the table gives TRBD2 as D, unverified against the DNA. TRBV21-1 is a known pseudogene. CDR3 length: 17 residues. CDR3 protein: CASKTGGAQGGANVLTF. The CDR3 nucleotides are TGTGCCAGCAAGACCGGGGGGGCCCAGGGTGGGGCCAACGTCCTGACTTTC.

The chain has TRBV7-8 and TRBJ1-2; 7 positions match TRBD1. The trim removed 5 bases at V and 2 bases at J, leaving 8 bases unmatched. This CDR3 comprises 15 residues. The germline V gene encodes CDR1 SGHVS and CDR2 FQNEAQ. The CDR3 coding sequence is TGTGCCAGCAGCCATGAGGGACAGACGAACTATGGCTACACCTTC. The encoded protein is CASSHEGQTNYGYTF.

This sequence joins TRBV7-9 and TRBJ2-1; no reliable D call. Trimming took 4 bases from V and 11 from J, leaving 12 bases between them. The germline V gene has CDR1 SEHNR and CDR2 FQNEAQ (reference sequence). This CDR3 has 12 residues. CDR3 sequence reads: CASSSTGGKQFF. CDR3 nucleotide sequence: TGTGCCAGCAGCTCCACGGGTGGAAAGCAGTTCTTC.

The J gene is TRBJ1-3, the V gene TRBV2; D is unresolved. The CDR3 contains 14 residues. V lost 5 bases and J 8 bases, leaving 16 bases between the germline ends. Germline V CDR1 and CDR2: SNHLY, FYNNEI. CDR3 coding DNA: TGTGCCAGCAGTCAGTCGGCAGAGGAATACACCATATATTTT. It yields the protein CASSQSAEEYTIYF.

V and J are TRBV14 and TRBJ2-1; D is uncertain. V lost 0 bases, J lost 11 bases, and 14 bases lay in between. Germline CDR1 SGHDN, CDR2 FVKESK. This CDR3 is 14 amino acids long. This CDR3 reads CASSQDTYRSQQFF. CDR3 DNA: TGTGCCAGCAGCCAAGACACTTATAGGAGTCAGCAGTTCTTC. The variable domain in full, with the rest retrieved from reference TRBV14 and TRBJ2-1, is EAGVTQFPSHSVIEKGQTVTLRCDPISGHDNLYWYRRVMGKEIKFLLHFVKESKQDESGMPNNRFLAERTGGTYSTLKVQPAELEDSGVYFCASSQDTYRSQQFFGPGTRLTVL.

V usage is TRBV29-1 and J usage is TRBJ2-3, with D perhaps TRBD2 (5 bases). CDR1 is SQVTM, CDR2 ANQGSEA, per germline. The V end was cut by 5 bases, the J end by 1 base, with 7 bases between. The CDR3 loop spans 12 amino acids. The CDR3 sequence: CSVRTGTDTQYF. CDR3 nucleotide sequence: TGCAGCGTTCGGACTGGCACAGATACGCAGTATTTT.

CDR3 sequence (DNA): TGTGCCACCAGCAGAGACCAGGGGCTCTCCTACAATGAGCAGTTCTTC. It yields the protein CATSRDQGLSYNEQFF. The chain carries TRBV15 and TRBJ2-1; D may be TRBD1 (6 bases). The V end was cut by 0 bases, the J end by 0 bases, with 9 bases between. Looked up from germline, CDR1 is LNHNV and CDR2 is YYDKDF (reference sequence). The CDR3 runs 16 residues. The complete variable domain, with remaining parts taken from reference TRBV15 and TRBJ2-1, reads DAMVIQNPRYQVTQFGKPVTLSCSQTLNHNVMYWYQQKSSQAPKLLFHYYDKDFNNEADTPDNFQSRRPNTSFCFLDIRSPGLGDTAMYLCATSRDQGLSYNEQFFGPGTRLTVL.

V gene TRBV10-3 combines with J gene TRBJ2-7, with D possibly TRBD1 on 5 matching bases. The CDR3 covers 14 residues. Germline V CDR1 and CDR2: ENHRY, SYGVKD. Trimming took off 3 bases at V and 3 bases at J, with 12 bases between the two ends. CDR3 loop: CAISEGVSGYEQYF. CDR3 sequence (DNA): TGTGCCATCAGTGAAGGGGTTTCGGGCTACGAGCAGTACTTC.

The gene calls are TRBV5-1 and TRBJ2-7; TRBD1 might be the D (6 bases). The CDR3 consists of 14 residues. Looked up from germline, CDR1 is SGHRS and CDR2 is YFSETQ. V shed 3 bases and J shed 3 bases, with 13 bases lying between them. The CDR3 is CASSWTPQGYEQYF. CDR3 DNA: TGCGCCAGCAGCTGGACCCCACAGGGCTACGAGCAGTACTTC.

This clone showed up just once. This chain connects TRBV9 to TRBJ2-1, with TRBD1 matching 9 bases. The germline V gene encodes CDR1 SGDLS and CDR2 YYNGEE. J gave up 8 bases and V 0 bases, and 12 bases lay outside the gene matches. The CDR3 covers 17 residues. The CDR3 DNA follows: TGTGCCAGCAGCGTAGGACAGACGGGACAGGGCTCTCATGAGCAGTTCTTC. Protein sequence: CASSVGQTGQGSHEQFF.

The chain links TRBV10-3 to TRBJ2-7; D might be TRBD1 (6 bases). Germline V lookup: CDR1 ENHRY, CDR2 SYGVKD. The CDR3 runs to 12 residues. The V and J ends lost 11 bases and 3 bases respectively, with 14 bases between them. Here the CDR3 DNA reads TGTGCCTCCCTCGGGACAAGCTACGAGCAGTACTTC. Its protein product is CASLGTSYEQYF.

V and J are TRBV7-9 and TRBJ1-1; D is uncertain. V lost 3 bases to trimming and J lost 5 bases, with 10 bases between them. This CDR3 has 13 amino acids. Germline V gives CDR1 SEHNR, CDR2 FQNEAQ (reference sequence). The CDR3 DNA sequence: TGTGCCAGCAGCTTTAAGGGAGGGACTGAAGCTTTCTTT. Translation gives CASSFKGGTEAFF. Full variable domain (missing parts from reference TRBV7-9 and TRBJ1-1): DTGVSQNPRHKITKRGQNVTFRCDPISEHNRLYWYRQTLGQGPEFLTYFQNEAQLEKSRLLSDRFSAERPKGSFSTLEIQRTEQGDSAMYLCASSFKGGTEAFFGQGTRLTVV.

V usage is TRBV5-1 and J usage is TRBJ2-5; no definite D call. V was cut by 1 base and J by 4 bases, with 2 bases left in between. Germline V CDR1 and CDR2: SGHRS, YFSETQ. This CDR3 region has 11 residues. CDR3 region: CASSLLETQYF. In DNA, the CDR3 is TGCGCCAGCAGCTTGCTAGAGACCCAGTACTTC.

This chain connects TRBV7-9 to TRBJ1-5; D is undetermined. CDR1 and CDR2 from the germline V gene are SEHNR and FQNEAQ (reference sequence). There are 13 residues in the CDR3. With 6 bases removed from V and 6 bases from J, the gap between germline ends came to 12 bases. This CDR3 is CASSFGYGQPQHF. Here the CDR3 DNA reads TGTGCCAGCAGTTTCGGGTATGGTCAGCCCCAGCATTTT.

J is TRBJ1-3 and V is TRBV18; 8 bases map to TRBD1. In germline, CDR1 is KGHSH, CDR2 LQKENI. The CDR3 extends over 15 amino acids. V dropped 2 bases and J dropped 4; count of bases not matched to a gene: 4. DNA for the CDR3: TGTGCCAGCTCACCAGGGACAGGCGTAGGAAACACCATATATTTT. Translated: CASSPGTGVGNTIYF.

In this sample, this clone turned up a few times. The sample contains more than one DNA sequence encoding this CDR3. V gene TRBV12-3 or TRBV12-4 combines with J gene TRBJ2-1, with D maybe TRBD2 (5 bases). The CDR3 loop spans 12 amino acids. With 3 bases removed from V and 6 bases from J, the gap between germline ends came to 6 bases. The chain's CDR3 is CASSLLANEQFF. The CDR3 coding sequence is TGTGCCAGCAGTTTGCTAGCCAATGAGCAGTTCTTC.

This clone was seen at least ten times. The chain couples TRBV4-2 to TRBJ2-3; 9 nucleotides match TRBD2. The germline V gene has CDR1 LGHNA and CDR2 YNFKEQ. The CDR3 covers 15 residues. V gave up 0 bases and J gave up 4 bases; unmatched junction bases: 2. DNA for the CDR3: TGTGCCAGCAGCCAAGAGCGGGGGGGCCCAGATACGCAGTATTTT. Translated, it gives CASSQERGGPDTQYF.

This clone came up a few times. The chain recombines TRBV7-6 with TRBJ2-5, with 7 bases identical to TRBD1. The CDR3 is made up of 15 amino acids. V was clipped by 1 base and J by 2 bases; unmatched bases: 4. Germline V gene sequence: CDR1 SGHVS, CDR2 FNYEAQ. The CDR3 region has the DNA TGTGCCAGCAGCTTAGGACAGGGCGGGCAAGAGACCCAGTACTTC. It yields the protein CASSLGQGGQETQYF.

The chain is built from TRBV27 and TRBJ2-2, with TRBD2 matching 7 bases. Germline CDR1 and CDR2: MNHEY and SMNVEV (reference sequence). With V trimmed by 4 bases and J by 6 bases, 14 bases remained unmatched. This CDR3 has 17 residues. Here the CDR3 DNA reads TGTGCCAGCAGTTCAGCAATTAGCGGGCCGGGGTCCGGGGAGCTGTTTTTT. Its translation: CASSSAISGPGSGELFF.

The sample holds one count of this clone. The chain joins TRBV4-3 to TRBJ2-7; no clear D gene. The CDR3 runs to 14 residues. V shed 1 base and J shed 3 bases, with 10 bases lying between them. Germline CDR1 and CDR2: LGHNA and YSLEER. The CDR3 coding sequence is TGCGCCAGCAGCCAAGGCCCGGAGAACTACGAGCAGTACTTC. Its protein is CASSQGPENYEQYF.

The CDR3 loop reads CASSPWGREGRETQYF. The CDR3 DNA reads TGCGCCAGCAGCCCCTGGGGCAGGGAGGGTCGGGAGACCCAGTACTTC. The rearrangement joins TRBV4-1 to TRBJ2-5; 7 bases are a match to TRBD2. The CDR3 is made up of 16 amino acids. Germline loops: CDR1 MGHRA, CDR2 YSYEKL. The junction had 13 bases not matched to a gene; V was cut back by 4 bases and J by 5 bases.

This sequence joins TRBV24-1 and TRBJ1-2; 7 bases agree with TRBD1. The V and J ends lost 4 bases and 4 bases, in that order; junction bases with no gene match: 8. Per germline, CDR1 KGHDR and CDR2 SFDVKD. This CDR3 contains 15 residues. The CDR3 sequence: CATSDRRQGGYGYTF. CDR3 nucleotide sequence: TGTGCCACCAGTGACCGCCGACAGGGAGGCTATGGCTACACCTTC.